This T cell receptor beta chain originates from a study of T cell repertoires in cytomegalovirus infection (dated by TCRdb to between 2018 and 2021). In the study overall: The HLA type of each donor mattered for the analysis, because public TCR beta signatures pointed to carriage of CMV infection along with the matching HLA type.

The paper's findings and limits, for the study overall: In both this cohort and an independent cohort of over 350 donors, the cumulative frequency of public TCR beta family members distinguished carriers of CMV infection plus the relevant HLA type. The ex vivo response was dominated by HLA-C-restricted CMV-specific TCR beta clonotypes, which also provided the single most frequent clonotype in two of eight donors.

From cysteine to phenylalanine, the CDR3 is 16 amino acids long. Just the 48-base CDR3 DNA is kept, in frame starting at base 1. As encoded in the germline V gene, CDR1 is SGHTA while CDR2 is FQGNSA. V is trimmed back by 5 bases and J by 3 bases, and the junction contains 9 bases that no gene match accounts for. Instrument on record: Illumina HiSeq 1500. Starting from the raw public reads, TCRdb applied fastp trimming at Q25, assembled clones with MiXCR and retained in-frame beta chains. CDR3 protein sequences are deduplicated, and each keeps its most common genes and DNA. The sample contains about 400,000 distinct CDR3 sequences, less than 20% of them found a single time. The ten largest clonotypes hold 8.5% to 10% of the sample. This clonotype came up many times. What this receptor recognizes is not known. Per-base qualities were not stored, and no clone one base away is much larger.

The V and J genes are TRBV7-2 and TRBJ2-7; 11 bases in the junction line up with TRBD2. Sequencing was carried out using PBMCs. The receptor comes from a human donor in good health (CMV status not recorded). Some clones in this sample may be carry-over from other donors' samples. The CDR3 region: CASSPGTSGTHYEQYF. The sequence in DNA is TGTGCCAGCAGCCCGGGGACTAGCGGAACTCACTACGAGCAGTACTTC.